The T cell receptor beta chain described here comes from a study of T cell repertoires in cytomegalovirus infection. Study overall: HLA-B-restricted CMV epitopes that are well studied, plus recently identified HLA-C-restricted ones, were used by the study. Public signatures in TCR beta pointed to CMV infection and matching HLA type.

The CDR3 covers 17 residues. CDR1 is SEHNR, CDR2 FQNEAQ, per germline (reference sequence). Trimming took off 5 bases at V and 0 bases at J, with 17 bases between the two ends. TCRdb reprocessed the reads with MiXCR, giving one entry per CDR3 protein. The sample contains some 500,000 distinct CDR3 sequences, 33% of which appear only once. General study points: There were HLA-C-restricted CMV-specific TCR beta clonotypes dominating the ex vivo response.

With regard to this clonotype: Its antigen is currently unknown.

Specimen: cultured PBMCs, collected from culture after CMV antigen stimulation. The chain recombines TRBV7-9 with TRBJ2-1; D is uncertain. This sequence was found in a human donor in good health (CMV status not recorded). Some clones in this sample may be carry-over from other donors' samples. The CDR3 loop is CASSPRLTPSSYNEQFF. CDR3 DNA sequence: TGTGCCAGCAGCCCACGGCTGACTCCGAGCTCCTACAATGAGCAGTTCTTC.